A selection of T cell receptor beta chains follows, all from one sample in a study of glioma-infiltrating T cells. One entry per CDR3 protein, called by TCRdb with MiXCR from the multiplex PCR reads. The sample has more than 95,000 distinct CDR3 sequences, about 30% seen once. Sequencing was carried out using glioma tissue, nonneoplastic brain tissue, or PBMCs (not recorded which). The source is a human donor with low-grade glioma or glioblastoma, undergoing nonglioma brain surgery, or in good health (not recorded which). CDR3s include the opening cysteine and the closing phenylalanine or tryptophan. The order of the fields is J gene, V gene, D gene, clone size, CDR3 protein, CDR3 DNA. A D gene is named only where the DNA matches it firmly. Not every row has a clone size; where given, it reads once, few, many or a size class.

TRBJ2-3	TRBV12-3/TRBV12-4	NA	NA	CASSLGGGSFTDTQYF	TGTGCCAGCAGTTTGGGGGGTGGCTCTTTCACAGATACGCAGTATTTT
TRBJ2-3	TRBV2	NA	NA	CASRIERTDTQYF	TGTGCCAGCAGGATTGAGCGCACAGATACGCAGTATTTT
TRBJ1-5	TRBV6-1	NA	many	CASSNQGQFGNQPQHF	TGTGCCAGCTCTAATCAGGGGCAGTTTGGCAATCAGCCCCAGCATTTT
TRBJ2-1	TRBV12-3/TRBV12-4	NA	medium-sized	CASSFHGGFSNEQFF	TGTGCCAGCAGTTTTCATGGGGGTTTCTCCAATGAGCAGTTCTTC
TRBJ2-1	TRBV30	NA	NA	CAWETGHSYNEQFF	TGTGCCTGGGAGACAGGTCATTCCTACAATGAGCAGTTCTTC
TRBJ1-4	TRBV7-2	NA	few	CASSLVVTAGKLFF	TGTGCCAGCAGCTTAGTCGTCACTGCCGGGAAACTGTTTTTT
TRBJ1-1	TRBV2	TRBD1	NA	CASMQGAAGTEAFF	TGTGCCAGCATGCAGGGGGCGGCTGGCACTGAAGCTTTCTTT
TRBJ1-1	TRBV6-1	TRBD1	many	CVTATGALLEAFF	TGTGTCACGGCGACAGGGGCGCTACTGGAAGCTTTCTTT
TRBJ1-1	TRBV11-1	NA	once	CASSLAPRATEAFF	TGTGCCAGCAGCTTAGCGCCGAGAGCAACTGAAGCTTTCTTT
TRBJ2-5	TRBV20-1	NA	many	CSARDPGRTYQETQYF	TGCAGTGCTAGAGATCCGGGACGGACTTACCAAGAGACCCAGTACTTC
TRBJ2-3	TRBV12-3/TRBV12-4	NA	many	CASSLPTSTDTQYF	TGTGCCAGCAGTCTCCCTACTAGCACAGATACGCAGTATTTT
TRBJ1-1	TRBV20-1	NA	many	CSASMGGPLRDTEAFF	TGCAGTGCTAGCATGGGAGGGCCCTTACGAGACACTGAGGCTTTCTTT
TRBJ2-3	TRBV19	TRBD2	few	CASSAGVAGTDTQYF	TGTGCCAGTAGTGCGGGGGTAGCGGGGACAGATACGCAGTATTTT
TRBJ2-3	TRBV25-1	TRBD1	many	CASSERQGATDTQYF	TGTGCCAGCAGTGAACGACAGGGGGCTACAGATACGCAGTATTTT
TRBJ2-7	TRBV28	NA	NA	CAISPSIPGSYEQYF	TGTGCCATCAGCCCGTCGATTCCGGGCTCCTACGAGCAGTACTTC
TRBJ2-3	TRBV3-1	TRBD2	few	CASSQGRLAGTDTQYF	TGTGCCAGCAGCCAAGGTAGACTAGCGGGCACAGATACGCAGTATTTT
TRBJ1-1	TRBV5-4	NA	few	CASSLEWSATEAFF	TGTGCCAGCAGCTTGGAATGGTCCGCCACTGAAGCTTTCTTT
TRBJ2-1	TRBV28	NA	NA	CASSLYSSYDEQLF	TGTGCCAGCAGTTTATACAGCTCCTACGATGAGCAGCTCTTC
TRBJ2-5	TRBV11-2	TRBD2	few	CASGTSGEETQYF	TGTGCCAGCGGAACTAGCGGCGAAGAGACCCAGTACTTC
TRBJ2-1	TRBV9	NA	NA	CASRGLEHEQFF	TGTGCCAGCAGGGGCCTTGAGCATGAGCAGTTCTTC
TRBJ2-3	TRBV7-2	TRBD1	many	CASSHSGTGVHF	TGTGCCAGCAGCCACTCCGGGACAGGGGTGCATTTT
TRBJ1-1	TRBV11-2	NA	few	CASRTILGTEAFF	TGTGCCAGCAGGACCATTTTAGGCACTGAAGCTTTCTTT
TRBJ2-5	TRBV14	NA	many	CASSQDSWYQETQYF	TGTGCCAGCAGCCAGGACAGTTGGTACCAAGAGACCCAGTACTTC
TRBJ1-2	TRBV19	NA	few	CASSRQRRAENYGYTF	TGTGCCAGTAGTAGACAGAGAAGGGCGGAAAACTATGGCTACACCTTC
TRBJ2-1	TRBV6-1	NA	many	CASTDHPSAEQFF	TGTGCCAGCACCGACCATCCTAGCGCCGAGCAGTTCTTC
TRBJ2-5	TRBV7-2	TRBD1	NA	CASSWDRGLQETQYF	TGTGCCAGCAGCTGGGACAGGGGGCTTCAAGAGACCCAGTACTTC
TRBJ1-6	TRBV12-3/TRBV12-4	TRBD1	NA	CASRFEGAVSPLHF	TGTGCCAGCAGGTTTGAGGGGGCGGTGTCACCCCTCCACTTT
TRBJ2-1	TRBV6-1	NA	NA	CASTRGNSYNEQFF	TGTGCCAGCACAAGGGGCAACTCCTACAATGAGCAGTTCTTC
TRBJ2-2	TRBV19	TRBD2	many	CASNLRGDTGELFF	TGTGCCAGTAACCTTCGGGGGGACACCGGGGAGCTGTTTTTT
TRBJ2-7	TRBV20-1	NA	NA	CSAKGGQRGEQYF	TGCAGTGCTAAGGGGGGCCAAAGGGGGGAGCAGTACTTC
TRBJ2-2	TRBV6-1	NA	many	CASSDMGNTGELFF	TGTGCCAGCAGTGATATGGGGAACACCGGGGAGCTGTTTTTT
TRBJ1-2	TRBV25-1	NA	many	CASSEGHNYGYTF	TGTGCCAGCAGTGAAGGGCATAACTATGGCTACACCTTC
TRBJ1-2	TRBV24-1	NA	many	CATSDSGTANYGYTF	TGTGCCACCAGTGATTCCGGGACGGCGAACTATGGCTACACCTTC
TRBJ2-1	TRBV28	TRBD2	many	CASKRGDRDNEQFF	TGTGCCAGCAAGCGGGGGGACAGAGACAATGAGCAGTTCTTC
TRBJ2-5	TRBV7-3	NA	many	CASSFSEGETQYF	TGTGCCAGCAGCTTCTCGGAGGGGGAGACCCAGTACTTC
TRBJ2-7	TRBV12-3/TRBV12-4	NA	NA	CASTDGRSYEQYF	TGTGCCAGCACCGACGGTCGGTCCTACGAGCAGTACTTC
TRBJ2-5	TRBV4-1	NA	NA	CASSQLQGLGETQYF	TGCGCCAGCAGCCAACTACAGGGATTGGGAGAGACCCAGTACTTC
TRBJ1-6	TRBV4-3	TRBD1	few	CASSESTGTGASPLHF	TGCGCCAGCAGCGAGTCTACCGGGACAGGGGCTTCACCCCTCCACTTT
TRBJ2-3	TRBV4-3	NA	many	CASSQVLPSGDTQYF	TGCGCCAGCAGCCAAGTACTCCCGTCGGGGGATACGCAGTATTTT
TRBJ2-7	TRBV28	NA	many	CASSTDFDEQYF	TGTGCCAGCAGTACCGATTTTGACGAGCAGTACTTC
TRBJ1-4	TRBV7-2	TRBD1	NA	CASSRQGTGLANEKLSF	TGTGCCAGCAGCCGACAGGGAACAGGGTTGGCTAATGAAAAACTGTCTTTT
TRBJ1-6	TRBV20-1	NA	many	CSARVNPAAATLHF	TGCAGTGCTAGAGTAAACCCAGCGGCCGCTACACTCCACTTT
TRBJ1-6	TRBV7-3	NA	few	CASSLQINSPLHF	TGTGCCAGCAGCTTACAGATTAATTCACCCCTCCACTTT
TRBJ1-1	TRBV2	TRBD1	many	CASRGTGGEAFF	TGTGCCAGCAGGGGGACAGGGGGCGAAGCTTTCTTT
TRBJ2-1	TRBV28	NA	NA	CASSLGWARSEGLF	TGTGCCAGCAGTTTAGGTTGGGCAAGGTCGGAGGGACTCTTC
TRBJ1-1	TRBV5-5	TRBD1	NA	CASSSRTGMNTEAFF	TGTGCCAGCAGCTCACGGACAGGGATGAACACTGAAGCTTTCTTT
TRBJ2-7	TRBV2	NA	NA	CASTEGMTYEQYF	TGTGCCAGCACAGAAGGGATGACCTACGAGCAGTACTTC
TRBJ2-3	TRBV5-6	NA	NA	CASSLIADTQYF	TGTGCCAGCAGCTTGATCGCAGATACGCAGTATTTT